A selection of T cell receptor beta chains follows, all from one sample in a study of shared clonotypes between healthy human individuals. TCRdb's table, derived via immunoSEQ multiplex PCR, lists solely in-frame clones and lacks some. The table has about 800,000 clones, 96% seen once. The sample consisted of naive CD8+ T cells sorted from blood. These receptors originate from a man aged 25-45 years in good health. Each CDR3 is given with its conserved first and last residue. A D gene is named only where the DNA matches it firmly. Part of the rows lack a size; the others show once, few, many or a class for expanded clones.

J: TRBJ2-7
D: -
V: TRBV7-9
size: -
DNA: TGTGCCAGCAGCGAGGGGGAAGACTACGAGCAGTACTTC
CDR3: CASSEGEDYEQYF

J: TRBJ2-5
D: TRBD2
V: TRBV11-2
size: once
DNA: TGTGCCAGCAGCTTACGACTAGCGGGAGCCTGGGGAGAGACCCAGTACTTC
CDR3: CASSLRLAGAWGETQYF

J: TRBJ1-1
D: -
V: TRBV5-1
size: -
DNA: TGCGCCAGCAGCTTGGGGGACGAAGCTTTCTTT
CDR3: CASSLGDEAFF

J: TRBJ1-5
D: -
V: TRBV7-9
size: -
DNA: TGTGCCAGCAGCTTTTGGGGGGGCAAGAATCAGCCCCAGCATTTT
CDR3: CASSFWGGKNQPQHF

J: TRBJ2-5
D: TRBD2
V: TRBV10-2
size: -
DNA: TGCGCCAGCAGTGAGGTGCGGGGGAGTGAGACCCAGTACTTC
CDR3: CASSEVRGSETQYF

J: TRBJ1-4
D: -
V: TRBV18
size: -
DNA: TGTGCCAGCTCACCGGGCAGGGGCCGTGAAAAACTGTTTTTT
CDR3: CASSPGRGREKLFF

J: TRBJ2-7
D: TRBD2
V: TRBV4-1
size: -
DNA: TGCGCCAGCAGCCAAACTAGCGGGAGAGTCTACGAGCAGTACTTC
CDR3: CASSQTSGRVYEQYF

J: TRBJ2-1
D: TRBD2
V: TRBV6-5
size: -
DNA: TGTGCCAGCCGGGGACTAGCGGACAATGAGCAGTTCTTC
CDR3: CASRGLADNEQFF

J: TRBJ2-7
D: -
V: TRBV21-1
size: -
DNA: TGTGCCAGCCTATCGGCGAACTCTCGTACTTACGAGCAGTACTTC
CDR3: CASLSANSRTYEQYF

J: TRBJ2-7
D: -
V: TRBV11-2
size: -
DNA: TGTGCCAGCAGCTTAGCGGGACCCTCTTACGAGCAGTACTTC
CDR3: CASSLAGPSYEQYF

J: TRBJ2-1
D: -
V: TRBV10-2
size: -
DNA: TGCGCCAGCAGTACAGGCAATGAGCAGTTCTTC
CDR3: CASSTGNEQFF

J: TRBJ2-1
D: -
V: TRBV6-8
size: -
DNA: TGTGCCAGAAATCCCTACAATGAGCAGTTCTTC
CDR3: CARNPYNEQFF

J: TRBJ2-7
D: -
V: TRBV14
size: -
DNA: TGTGCCAGCAGCCAGGGCGGGATCGAGCAGTACTTC
CDR3: CASSQGGIEQYF

J: TRBJ1-2
D: -
V: TRBV7-9
size: -
DNA: TGTGCCAGCAGCCCCGCCCCCCCCAGGGAGGATGGCTACACCTTC
CDR3: CASSPAPPREDGYTF

J: TRBJ2-5
D: -
V: TRBV27
size: -
DNA: TGTGCCAGCAGTTTGATGGGTAGGGAGACCCAGTACTTC
CDR3: CASSLMGRETQYF

J: TRBJ2-1
D: -
V: TRBV19
size: -
DNA: TGTGCCAGTAGTATAGGGGCGGGATCTTCCTACAATGAGCAGTTCTTC
CDR3: CASSIGAGSSYNEQFF

J: TRBJ1-3
D: -
V: TRBV9
size: -
DNA: TGTGCCAGCAGCGTGGAGATCGGTCCGAGCTCTGGAAACACCATATATTTT
CDR3: CASSVEIGPSSGNTIYF

J: TRBJ1-5
D: -
V: TRBV7-6
size: once
DNA: TGTGCCAGCAGCCTAGCAGGGGCAGGAAATCAGCCCCAGCATTTT
CDR3: CASSLAGAGNQPQHF

J: TRBJ1-1
D: -
V: TRBV5-4
size: once
DNA: TGTGCCAGCAGCTTGCCCTCAGGGAACACTGAAGCTTTCTTT
CDR3: CASSLPSGNTEAFF

J: TRBJ2-3
D: TRBD2
V: TRBV9
size: -
DNA: TGTGCCAGCAGCGTAGCTACTACGGGTCTAGCGGCGGATACGCAGTATTTT
CDR3: CASSVATTGLAADTQYF

J: TRBJ1-2
D: TRBD1
V: TRBV2
size: -
DNA: TGTGCCAGCAGCGAGACAGGGGGCCCCTTGAATGGCTACACCTTC
CDR3: CASSETGGPLNGYTF

J: TRBJ2-7
D: TRBD2
V: TRBV11-3
size: few
DNA: TGTGCCAGCAGCCTTAGCGGGAGCTCCTACGAGCAGTACTTC
CDR3: CASSLSGSSYEQYF

J: TRBJ1-5
D: -
V: TRBV10-1
size: -
DNA: TGCGCCAGCAGTGAGTCGACCGGGGGATTGAGCAATCAGCCCCAGCATTTT
CDR3: CASSESTGGLSNQPQHF

J: TRBJ2-2
D: -
V: TRBV29-1
size: few
DNA: TGCAGCGTTCACAGCTGGAACACCGGGGAGCTGTTTTTT
CDR3: CSVHSWNTGELFF

J: TRBJ2-7
D: -
V: TRBV5-6
size: -
DNA: TGTGCCAGCAGCTTGGCCTCGGGGGTGGAGCAGTACTTC
CDR3: CASSLASGVEQYF

J: TRBJ2-1
D: -
V: TRBV7-2
size: -
DNA: TGTGCCAGCAGCTTCAACAGCGACAATGAGCAGTTCTTC
CDR3: CASSFNSDNEQFF

J: TRBJ1-2
D: -
V: TRBV29-1
size: -
DNA: TGCAGCGTTGAAGCCCGGGATGGCTACACCTTC
CDR3: CSVEARDGYTF

J: TRBJ2-2
D: -
V: TRBV29-1
size: -
DNA: TGCAGCGTTGAGGCCGTGGTTCAGGGGCCGAACACCGGGGAGCTGTTTTTT
CDR3: CSVEAVVQGPNTGELFF

J: TRBJ2-7
D: TRBD2
V: TRBV7-9
size: -
DNA: TGTGCCAGCAGCTCCGGACTAGCGGGAGCGGTGACCTACGAGCAGTACTTC
CDR3: CASSSGLAGAVTYEQYF

J: TRBJ2-1
D: TRBD2
V: TRBV4-3
size: -
DNA: TGCGCCAGCAGCCAATACGATAGCGGGAGTTACAATGAGCAGTTCTTC
CDR3: CASSQYDSGSYNEQFF

J: TRBJ2-2
D: -
V: TRBV27
size: -
DNA: TGTGCCAGCAGTCTATGGACATCCGACGCCGGGGAGCTGTTTTTT
CDR3: CASSLWTSDAGELFF

J: TRBJ2-1
D: -
V: TRBV7-6
size: -
DNA: TGTGCCAGCAGCTCGGACCCGTCTATTTACAATGAGCAGTTCTTC
CDR3: CASSSDPSIYNEQFF

J: TRBJ2-1
D: TRBD2
V: TRBV7-8
size: -
DNA: TGTGCCAGCAGAAAAACCGCGGGAGCTGGCTACAATGAGCAGTTCTTC
CDR3: CASRKTAGAGYNEQFF

J: TRBJ2-7
D: -
V: TRBV6-5
size: -
DNA: TGTGCCAGCAGCATTAGCGGATCCTACGAGCAGTACTTC
CDR3: CASSISGSYEQYF

J: TRBJ2-7
D: TRBD1
V: TRBV7-2
size: -
DNA: TGTGCCAGCAGCACTCCGATGACAGGGGGCTCCGATGGGCAGTACTTC
CDR3: CASSTPMTGGSDGQYF

J: TRBJ2-7
D: -
V: TRBV7-6
size: -
DNA: TGTGCCAGCAGCTTAATGATTGCAGACTACGAGCAGTACTTC
CDR3: CASSLMIADYEQYF

J: TRBJ2-7
D: -
V: TRBV4-3
size: -
DNA: TGCGCCAGCAGCCTCAAGTATCCCTCCTACGAGCAGTACTTC
CDR3: CASSLKYPSYEQYF

J: TRBJ1-1
D: -
V: TRBV27
size: once
DNA: TGTGCCAGCAGTTTATTGGGGGGACACGGTACTGAAGCTTTCTTT
CDR3: CASSLLGGHGTEAFF

J: TRBJ1-1
D: TRBD1
V: TRBV2
size: -
DNA: TGTGCCAGCAGTAGGGGGACAGGGGAATCTATGAACACTGAAGCTTTCTTT
CDR3: CASSRGTGESMNTEAFF

J: TRBJ1-3
D: -
V: TRBV6-5
size: once
DNA: TGTGCCAGCAGTTACGCCGCTGGTGGAAACACCATATATTTT
CDR3: CASSYAAGGNTIYF

J: TRBJ2-7
D: -
V: TRBV27
size: -
DNA: TGTGCCAGCAGTCCCGGACAGCCCTTGGGGGAGCAGTACTTC
CDR3: CASSPGQPLGEQYF

J: TRBJ2-1
D: TRBD1
V: TRBV6-5
size: -
DNA: TGTGCCAGCAGATCCGGGACAGGGGGCAGGAATGAGCAGTTCTTC
CDR3: CASRSGTGGRNEQFF

J: TRBJ2-2
D: TRBD1
V: TRBV11-3
size: -
DNA: TGTGCCAGCAAAGACCGGGACAGGGGGAACACCGGGGAGCTGTTTTTT
CDR3: CASKDRDRGNTGELFF

J: TRBJ2-7
D: TRBD1
V: TRBV4-1
size: -
DNA: TGCGCCAGCAGCCCCAGGGGGCGCGTCGACGAGCAGTACTTC
CDR3: CASSPRGRVDEQYF

J: TRBJ2-5
D: TRBD2
V: TRBV7-8
size: -
DNA: TGTGCCAGCAGCCTCCGCGTAGGCGGGGGGCTTAAAGAGACCCAGTACTTC
CDR3: CASSLRVGGGLKETQYF

J: TRBJ2-7
D: -
V: TRBV14
size: -
DNA: TGTGCCAGCAGCCAAGTGGGGGGTATTTTTGACGAGCAGTACTTC
CDR3: CASSQVGGIFDEQYF

J: TRBJ2-7
D: -
V: TRBV7-9
size: -
DNA: TGTGCCAGCAGGTCGGGAGAAACCTACGAGCAGTACTTC
CDR3: CASRSGETYEQYF

J: TRBJ2-5
D: TRBD1
V: TRBV28
size: -
DNA: TGTGCCAGCAGACCCCAACAGGGGTTCCAAGAGACCCAGTACTTC
CDR3: CASRPQQGFQETQYF

J: TRBJ2-7
D: -
V: TRBV13
size: -
DNA: TGTGCCAGCAGCCCGAAAGGGACCGGTACCTACGAGCAGTACTTC
CDR3: CASSPKGTGTYEQYF

J: TRBJ2-5
D: TRBD1
V: TRBV6-5
size: -
DNA: TGTGCCAGCAGCCAGGACAGGGGTTCAGAGACCCAGTACTTC
CDR3: CASSQDRGSETQYF